This T cell receptor beta chain came from a study of long-term antiretroviral therapy in people with HIV. It was version v3.0 of the immunoSEQ assay that was run at survey level. The table came from immunoSEQ multiplex PCR; TCRdb's copy has only in-frame clones and leaves some out. The sample lists approximately 17,000 clones, 81% seen once, with approximately 14% in the top ten. The CDR3 extends over 13 amino acids. Germline V gives CDR1 SGHTA, CDR2 FQGNSA. Trimming cost V 5 bases and J 6 bases, with 10 bases left between them. The receptor was isolated from a man aged 25-40 years with HIV. The chain combines TRBV7-2 with TRBJ2-2; D is possibly TRBD1 (5 bases). Specimen: unsorted PBMCs, collected approximately 1.3 years before starting antiretroviral therapy. The chain's CDR3 is CASSPQGPGELFF. The CDR3 bases are TGTGCCAGCAGCCCCCAGGGCCCCGGGGAGCTGTTTTTT.